These 19 T cell receptor beta chains originate from one sample sequenced in a study of OX40 agonist ivuxolimab in advanced cancers. Here immunoSEQ multiplex PCR was the method, and the copy in TCRdb shows in-frame clones only, minus some. The table has approximately 92,000 clones, roughly 95% seen once; the top ten hold 2% to 2.5%. Source: CD4+ or CD8+ T cells sorted from blood, taken in a trial of the OX40 agonist ivuxolimab. These receptors were obtained from an adult with an advanced solid tumor such as melanoma, head and neck, liver or kidney cancer.

The V gene is TRBV5-1, the J gene TRBJ2-6, with D uncertain. CDR3 length equals 15 residues. V was trimmed by 5 bases and J by 0 bases, leaving 9 bases between them. Germline V gene sequence: CDR1 SGHRS, CDR2 YFSETQ. In nucleotides, the CDR3 is TGCGCCAGCAGGATGGGTTCCTCTGGGGCCAACGTCCTGACTTTC. It encodes CASRMGSSGANVLTF.

The chain couples TRBV7-2 to TRBJ1-1; possibly TRBD1 for D (6 bases). Germline-derived CDR1 and CDR2 are SGHTA and FQGNSA. The CDR3 is 12 amino acids. With 4 bases removed from V and 11 bases from J, the gap between germline ends came to 14 bases. CDR3 sequence reads: CASSSDSGWAFF. The CDR3 nucleotides read TGTGCCAGCAGCTCGGACAGCGGCTGGGCTTTCTTT. Using reference TRBV7-2 and TRBJ1-1 for the parts outside the CDR3, the full variable domain is GAGVSQSPSNKVTEKGKDVELRCDPISGHTALYWYRQSLGQGLEFLIYFQGNSAPDKSGLPSDRFSAERTGGSVSTLTIQRTQQEDSAVYLCASSSDSGWAFFGQGTRLTVV.

The chain combines TRBV14 with TRBJ1-1; D remains unclear. Trimming removed 6 bases from V and 1 base from J, with 9 bases in between. CDR3 length: 13 amino acids. Germline lookup yields CDR1 SGHDN and CDR2 FVKESK. Written as DNA, the CDR3 is TGTGCCAGCAGTCGACTGGGGAACACTGAAGCTTTCTTT. This encodes CASSRLGNTEAFF.

The chain joins TRBV4-1 to TRBJ1-1; D remains unclear. Germline CDR1 reads MGHRA; CDR2 reads YSYEKL. Trimming took off 0 bases at V and 8 bases at J, with 16 bases between the two ends. The CDR3 extends over 15 amino acids. The CDR3 spells CASSQDLGPNPEAFF. In nucleotides, the CDR3 is TGCGCCAGCAGCCAAGATCTGGGTCCCAATCCGGAAGCTTTCTTT.

The chain links TRBV25-1 to TRBJ2-7, with TRBD1 as a possible D gene (5 bases). V was trimmed by 4 bases and J by 0 bases, leaving 13 bases between them. CDR1 is MGHDK, CDR2 SYGVNS, per germline. This CDR3 contains 15 residues. CDR3 region: CASSGSQGTSYEQYF. CDR3 nucleotide sequence: TGTGCCAGCAGTGGGAGCCAGGGCACCTCCTACGAGCAGTACTTC.

This clone was observed a single time. The chain recombines TRBV7-6 with TRBJ2-5; tentatively, D is TRBD1 or TRBD2 (6 bases each). Germline lookup yields CDR1 SGHVS and CDR2 FNYEAQ. CDR3 size: 15 residues. With 1 base removed from V and 2 bases from J, the gap between germline ends came to 11 bases. This chain's CDR3 is CASSLGPGAQETQYF. The DNA for the CDR3 is TGTGCCAGCAGCTTAGGACCGGGGGCTCAAGAGACCCAGTACTTC.

The rearrangement links TRBV10-1 to TRBJ1-1; D is uncertain. In germline, CDR1 is WNHNN, CDR2 SYGVQD (reference sequence). Between the trimmed V and J ends, which lost 0 bases and 1 base, there was a span of 3 bases. The CDR3 sequence is 13 residues long. The CDR3 sequence is CASSESGNTEAFF. The CDR3 DNA sequence: TGCGCCAGCAGTGAGTCAGGGAACACTGAAGCTTTCTTT.

The gene calls are TRBV2 and TRBJ2-2; D tentatively fits TRBD1 or TRBD2 (6 bases each). Per the germline V gene, CDR1 is SNHLY and CDR2 is FYNNEI. The CDR3 runs to 19 residues. The ends were cut back, 2 bases at V and 0 bases at J, with 19 bases in the middle. This chain's CDR3 is CASSERGAADRANTGELFF. DNA of the CDR3: TGTGCCAGCAGTGAAAGGGGGGCCGCCGATCGGGCGAACACCGGGGAGCTGTTTTTT.

The J gene is TRBJ2-7, the V gene TRBV5-4, with 9 bases that match TRBD1. The trim removed 0 bases at V and 0 bases at J, leaving 1 base unmatched. The CDR3 has 15 amino acids. The germline gives CDR1 SGHNT, CDR2 YYREEE (reference sequence). This chain's CDR3 is CASSLGGQGSYEQYF. CDR3 coding DNA: TGTGCCAGCAGCTTGGGGGGACAGGGCTCCTACGAGCAGTACTTC. Complete variable domain (other parts from reference TRBV5-4 and TRBJ2-7): ETGVTQSPTHLIKTRGQQVTLRCSSQSGHNTVSWYQQALGQGPQFIFQYYREEENGRGNFPPRFSGLQFPNYSSELNVNALELDDSALYLCASSLGGQGSYEQYFGPGTRLTVT.

The rearrangement uses TRBV4-2 and TRBJ2-5; 11 bases agree with TRBD2. With 3 bases clipped from V and 5 bases from J, the junction kept 8 bases outside the gene matches. Germline V gives CDR1 LGHNA, CDR2 YNFKEQ. CDR3 size: 16 residues. CDR3: CASSQEIAGGVETQYF. CDR3 DNA: TGTGCCAGCAGCCAGGAAATAGCGGGAGGGGTGGAGACCCAGTACTTC.

The chain employs TRBV14 and TRBJ1-5; the D gene is possibly TRBD1 (6 bases). V lost 4 bases and J lost 3, with 10 bases in between. The CDR3 runs 14 residues. CDR1 and CDR2 (germline): SGHDN, FVKESK. CDR3 bases: TGTGCCAGCAGCCTGACAGGCCACAATCAGCCCCAGCATTTT. Translating gives CASSLTGHNQPQHF.

The CDR3 spells CATRRTDGNTIYF. The CDR3 DNA is TGTGCCACCAGAAGGACAGACGGAAACACCATATATTTT. The chain couples TRBV15 to TRBJ1-3; perhaps TRBD1 as D (6 bases). This CDR3 is 13 amino acids long. Germline V lookup: CDR1 LNHNV, CDR2 YYDKDF (reference sequence). Trimming took off 6 bases at V and 4 bases at J, with 10 bases between the two ends.

The rearrangement links TRBV6-5 to TRBJ2-3; D perhaps matches TRBD2 (7 bases). Germline assignment: CDR1 MNHEY and CDR2 SVGAGI. The CDR3 spans 16 residues. Trimming removed 0 bases from V and 4 bases from J, with 14 bases in between. The CDR3 reads CASSYSFGGRSDTQYF. In nucleotides, the CDR3 is TGTGCCAGCAGTTACTCGTTCGGGGGGCGCTCAGATACGCAGTATTTT.

This chain links TRBV2 with TRBJ2-2, with D unclear. Germline assignment: CDR1 SNHLY and CDR2 FYNNEI. The germline V and J ends were trimmed by 0 bases and 0 bases, with 8 bases remaining between them. CDR3 length: 16 residues. This CDR3 is CASSEADVTNTGELFF. CDR3 nucleotide sequence: TGTGCCAGCAGTGAAGCGGACGTTACGAACACCGGGGAGCTGTTTTTT.

This clone was observed a single time. The chain employs TRBV5-4 and TRBJ1-1; D uncertain. From germline, CDR1 is SGHNT and CDR2 YYREEE (reference sequence). Trimming shortened V by 5 bases and J by 0 bases, and 8 bases separated the two germline ends. The CDR3 consists of 13 residues. The CDR3 DNA sequence: TGTGCCAGCAGGCCGCAGTTGAACACTGAAGCTTTCTTT. This codes for CASRPQLNTEAFF. Full variable domain (missing parts from reference TRBV5-4 and TRBJ1-1): ETGVTQSPTHLIKTRGQQVTLRCSSQSGHNTVSWYQQALGQGPQFIFQYYREEENGRGNFPPRFSGLQFPNYSSELNVNALELDDSALYLCASRPQLNTEAFFGQGTRLTVV.

The genes are TRBV4-1 and TRBJ1-5, with 7 bases fitting TRBD1. The V segment lost 6 bases and the J segment 6 bases; nucleotides outside the gene matches: 8. The length of the CDR3 is 14 residues. CDR1 and CDR2 (germline): MGHRA, YSYEKL. The CDR3 coding sequence is TGCGCCAGCAGTAACAGGGGAGATGGTCAGCCCCAGCATTTT. As protein: CASSNRGDGQPQHF.

The chain carries TRBV19 and TRBJ2-1; TRBD2 aligns across 7 bases. Germline lookup yields CDR1 LNHDA and CDR2 SQIVND (reference sequence). V lost 1 base to trimming and J lost 0 bases; unmatched junction nucleotides: 3. CDR3 length equals 16 residues. CDR3 DNA sequence: TGTGCCAGTAGTATAGCTCGGACTAGCTCCTACAATGAGCAGTTCTTC. Translation: CASSIARTSSYNEQFF.

As DNA, the CDR3 is TGTGCCAGCATGCCGGGACATAGCTACGAGCAGTACTTC. Translation gives CASMPGHSYEQYF. V gene TRBV6-6 combines with J gene TRBJ2-7; weak D call: TRBD1 (6 bases). This CDR3 spans 13 amino acids. Germline CDR1 is MNHNY and CDR2 is SVGAGI (reference sequence). V was clipped by 7 bases and J by 3 bases, with 13 bases between them.

This chain connects TRBV7-2 to TRBJ1-1; D possibly corresponds to TRBD1 (6 bases). V lost 4 bases and J lost 7, with 10 bases in between. The CDR3 totals 12 residues. Germline CDR1 SGHTA, CDR2 FQGNSA. CDR3 region: CASSYGQREAFF. The CDR3 region has the DNA TGTGCCAGCAGCTATGGACAGCGTGAAGCTTTCTTT.